Below, one T cell receptor (beta chain) is given with its context. Its antigen is undetermined. This entry is derived from a study of shared clonotypes between healthy human individuals. Across the whole study: Used for every donor were three CD4 naive, three CD4 memory, two CD8 naive and one CD8 memory plate.

Study-level findings and limits: Large depth notwithstanding, sorted-subset sequencing proved incomplete by rarefaction.

Profiled with immunoSEQ multiplex PCR; TCRdb holds only in-frame clones, not every one. The sample lists fewer than 3 million clones, just under 95% seen once, with roughly 0.34% in the top ten. This CDR3 is 15 amino acids long. From germline, CDR1 is GTSNPN and CDR2 SVGIG (reference sequence). V lost 2 bases to trimming and J lost 13 bases; unmatched junction nucleotides: 10. Specimen: naive CD4+ T cells from PBMCs. Subset defined: CD45RA+ positively selected. The V gene is TRBV30, the J gene TRBJ2-1, with 14 bases aligning to TRBD2. The TCR was taken from a man between 18 and 29 years old in good health. Some clones in this sample may be carry-over from other donors' samples. In DNA, the CDR3 is TGTGCCTGGAGTCGCGGGACTAGCGGGAGTCCGTTTCAGTTCTTC. It codes for CAWSRGTSGSPFQFF.